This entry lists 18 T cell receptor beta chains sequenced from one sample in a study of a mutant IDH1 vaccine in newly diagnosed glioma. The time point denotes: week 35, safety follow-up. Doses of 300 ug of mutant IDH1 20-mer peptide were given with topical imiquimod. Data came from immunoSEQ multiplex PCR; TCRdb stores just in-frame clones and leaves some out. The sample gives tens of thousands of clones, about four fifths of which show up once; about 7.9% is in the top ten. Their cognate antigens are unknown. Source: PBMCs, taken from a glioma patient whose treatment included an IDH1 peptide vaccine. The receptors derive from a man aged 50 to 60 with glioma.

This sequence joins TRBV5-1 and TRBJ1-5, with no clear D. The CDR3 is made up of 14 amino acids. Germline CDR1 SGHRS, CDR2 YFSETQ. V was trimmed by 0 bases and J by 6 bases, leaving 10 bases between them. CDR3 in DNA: TGCGCCAGCAGCTTGGACGGGGTTGGTCAGCCCCAGCATTTT. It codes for CASSLDGVGQPQHF.

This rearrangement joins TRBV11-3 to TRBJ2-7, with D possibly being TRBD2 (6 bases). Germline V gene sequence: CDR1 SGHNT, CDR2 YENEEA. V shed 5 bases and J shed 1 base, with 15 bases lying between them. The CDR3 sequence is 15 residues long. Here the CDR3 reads CASSRDSRGSYEQYF. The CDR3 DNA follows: TGTGCCAGCAGCCGGGATTCACGGGGGTCCTACGAGCAGTACTTC. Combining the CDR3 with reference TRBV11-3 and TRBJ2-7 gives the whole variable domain EAGVVQSPRYKIIEKKQPVAFWCNPISGHNTLYWYLQNLGQGPELLIRYENEEAVDDSQLPKDRFSAERLKGVDSTLKIQPAELGDSAVYLCASSRDSRGSYEQYFGPGTRLTVT.

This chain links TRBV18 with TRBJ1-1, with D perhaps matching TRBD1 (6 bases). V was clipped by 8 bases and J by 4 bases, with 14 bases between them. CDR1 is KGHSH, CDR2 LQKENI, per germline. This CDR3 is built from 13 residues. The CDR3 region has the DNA TGTGCCAGCCTACGGGGGCAGGGCACTGAAGCTTTCTTT. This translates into CASLRGQGTEAFF.

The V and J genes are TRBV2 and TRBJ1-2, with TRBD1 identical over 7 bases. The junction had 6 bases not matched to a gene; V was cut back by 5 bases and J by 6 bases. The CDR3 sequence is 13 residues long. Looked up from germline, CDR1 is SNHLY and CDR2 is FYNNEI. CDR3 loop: CASSRDSEDGYTF. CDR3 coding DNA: TGTGCCAGCAGTCGGGACAGCGAGGATGGCTACACCTTC.

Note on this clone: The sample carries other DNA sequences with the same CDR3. The CDR3 DNA sequence: TGCGCCAGCAGCCAAGGTTTGGCGAACACCGGGGAGCTGTTTTTT. Protein: CASSQGLANTGELFF. This chain uses TRBV4-1 with TRBJ2-2; D unclear. Germline CDR1 reads MGHRA; CDR2 reads YSYEKL. V lost 1 base to trimming and J lost 0 bases, with 6 bases between them. The CDR3 contains 15 residues.

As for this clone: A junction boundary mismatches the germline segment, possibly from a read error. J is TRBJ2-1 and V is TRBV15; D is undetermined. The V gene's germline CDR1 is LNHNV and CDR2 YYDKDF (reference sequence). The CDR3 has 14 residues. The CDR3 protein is CATRRAQPSNEQFF. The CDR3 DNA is TGTGCCACCAGAAGAGCTCAGCCCTCCAATGAGCAGTTCTTC.

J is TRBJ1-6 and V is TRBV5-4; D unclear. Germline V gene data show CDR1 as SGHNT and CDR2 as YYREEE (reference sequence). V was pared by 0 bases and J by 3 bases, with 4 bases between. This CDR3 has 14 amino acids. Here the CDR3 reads CASSLGDYNSPLHF. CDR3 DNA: TGTGCCAGCAGCTTGGGGGACTATAATTCACCCCTCCACTTT.

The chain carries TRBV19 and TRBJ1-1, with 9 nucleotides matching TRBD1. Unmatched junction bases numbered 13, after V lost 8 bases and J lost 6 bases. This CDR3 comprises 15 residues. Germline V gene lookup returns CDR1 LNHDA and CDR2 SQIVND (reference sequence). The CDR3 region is CASAEVGQGMAEAFF. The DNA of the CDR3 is TGTGCCAGTGCCGAGGTCGGACAGGGGATGGCTGAAGCTTTCTTT.

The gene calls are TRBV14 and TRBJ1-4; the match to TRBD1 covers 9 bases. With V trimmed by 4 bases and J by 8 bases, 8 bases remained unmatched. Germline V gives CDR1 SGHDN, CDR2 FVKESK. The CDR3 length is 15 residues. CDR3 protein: CASSPMDRGYEKLFF. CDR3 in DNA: TGTGCCAGCAGCCCAATGGACAGGGGTTACGAAAAACTGTTTTTT.

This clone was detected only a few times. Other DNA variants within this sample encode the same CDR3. The CDR3 nucleotides are TGCGCCAGCAGCCAGGACAGCCTGAACACTGAAGCTTTCTTT. Residues: CASSQDSLNTEAFF. This rearrangement joins TRBV4-1 to TRBJ1-1; weak D call: TRBD1 (6 bases). V was cut by 3 bases and J by 0 bases, with 8 bases left in between. The CDR3 runs 14 residues. Germline CDR1 MGHRA, CDR2 YSYEKL.

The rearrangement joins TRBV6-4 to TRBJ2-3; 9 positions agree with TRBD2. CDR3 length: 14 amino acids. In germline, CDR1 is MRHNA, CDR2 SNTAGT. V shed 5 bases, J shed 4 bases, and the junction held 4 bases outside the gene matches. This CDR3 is CASSQRGESDTQYF. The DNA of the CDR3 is TGTGCCAGCAGTCAGCGGGGGGAATCAGATACGCAGTATTTT.

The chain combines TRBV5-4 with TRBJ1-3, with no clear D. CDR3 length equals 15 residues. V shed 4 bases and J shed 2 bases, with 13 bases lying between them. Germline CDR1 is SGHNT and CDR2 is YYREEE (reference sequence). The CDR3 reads CASSLSGGTGNTIYF. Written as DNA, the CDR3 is TGTGCCAGCAGCCTCTCCGGCGGGACTGGAAACACCATATATTTT.

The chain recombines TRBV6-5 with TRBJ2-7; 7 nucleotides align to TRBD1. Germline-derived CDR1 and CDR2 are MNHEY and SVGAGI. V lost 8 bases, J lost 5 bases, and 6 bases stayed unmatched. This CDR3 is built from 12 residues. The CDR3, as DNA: TGTGCCAGCGGGCAGGGGGACCACGAGCAGTACTTC. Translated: CASGQGDHEQYF.

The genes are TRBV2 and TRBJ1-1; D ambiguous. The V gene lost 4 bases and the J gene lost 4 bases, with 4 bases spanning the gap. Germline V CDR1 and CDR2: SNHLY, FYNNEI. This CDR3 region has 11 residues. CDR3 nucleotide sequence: TGTGCCAGCAGTGTCCCCACTGAAGCTTTCTTT. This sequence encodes CASSVPTEAFF.

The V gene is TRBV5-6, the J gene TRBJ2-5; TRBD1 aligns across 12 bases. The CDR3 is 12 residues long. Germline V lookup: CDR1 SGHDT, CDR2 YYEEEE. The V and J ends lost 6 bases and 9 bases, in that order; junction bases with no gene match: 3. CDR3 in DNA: TGTGCCAGCACCGGGACAGGGGGCCCCCAGTACTTC. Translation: CASTGTGGPQYF.

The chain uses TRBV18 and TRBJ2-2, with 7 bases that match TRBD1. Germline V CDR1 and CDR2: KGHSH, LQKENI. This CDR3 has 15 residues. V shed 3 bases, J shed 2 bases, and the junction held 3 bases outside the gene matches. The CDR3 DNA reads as TGTGCCAGCTCACCGGGACAGCACAACACCGGGGAGCTGTTTTTT. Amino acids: CASSPGQHNTGELFF.

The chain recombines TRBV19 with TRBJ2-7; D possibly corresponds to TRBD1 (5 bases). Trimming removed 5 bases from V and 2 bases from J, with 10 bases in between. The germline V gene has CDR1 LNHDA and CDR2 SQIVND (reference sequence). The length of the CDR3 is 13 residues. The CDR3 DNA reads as TGTGCCAGTAGTGTCGACAGTCCCTACGAGCAGTACTTC. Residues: CASSVDSPYEQYF.

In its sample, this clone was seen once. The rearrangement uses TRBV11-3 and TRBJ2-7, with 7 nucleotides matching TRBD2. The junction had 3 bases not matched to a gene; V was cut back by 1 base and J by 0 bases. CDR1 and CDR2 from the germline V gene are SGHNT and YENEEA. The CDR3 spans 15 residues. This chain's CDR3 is CASSLVGGSSYEQYF. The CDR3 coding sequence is TGTGCCAGCAGCTTAGTCGGGGGGAGCTCCTACGAGCAGTACTTC.